This section outlines one T cell receptor (beta chain) sequence together with its context. Its antigen is as yet unknown. This entry is derived from a study of T cell responses to AZD1222 COVID-19 vaccine. Study information: Timing groups of about 4 and about 12 weeks for second doses were pooled. Study-wide results and caveats: Seropositive AZD1222 recipients at baseline numbered only five or six. The donor cohort was predominantly white British with a female majority, and clonal diversity may have been underestimated.

The V and J ends lost 4 bases and 0 bases respectively, with 18 bases between them. CDR3 length: 18 residues. Germline V gene data show CDR1 as SEHNR and CDR2 as FQNEAQ (reference sequence). Some clones are missing from TCRdb's copy, which holds only in-frame ones; the method was immunoSEQ multiplex PCR. The sample yields about 88,000 clones, approximately 88% seen once. The chain recombines TRBV7-9 with TRBJ1-4; D perhaps matches TRBD1 (5 bases). This sample comprised peripheral blood, obtained on day 0 of AZD1222 vaccination. This TCR came from an adult in good health. The CDR3, as DNA: TGTGCCAGCAGCTCTGGATTTGTGGGGCTCTCAACTAATGAAAAACTGTTTTTT. Translation: CASSSGFVGLSTNEKLFF.